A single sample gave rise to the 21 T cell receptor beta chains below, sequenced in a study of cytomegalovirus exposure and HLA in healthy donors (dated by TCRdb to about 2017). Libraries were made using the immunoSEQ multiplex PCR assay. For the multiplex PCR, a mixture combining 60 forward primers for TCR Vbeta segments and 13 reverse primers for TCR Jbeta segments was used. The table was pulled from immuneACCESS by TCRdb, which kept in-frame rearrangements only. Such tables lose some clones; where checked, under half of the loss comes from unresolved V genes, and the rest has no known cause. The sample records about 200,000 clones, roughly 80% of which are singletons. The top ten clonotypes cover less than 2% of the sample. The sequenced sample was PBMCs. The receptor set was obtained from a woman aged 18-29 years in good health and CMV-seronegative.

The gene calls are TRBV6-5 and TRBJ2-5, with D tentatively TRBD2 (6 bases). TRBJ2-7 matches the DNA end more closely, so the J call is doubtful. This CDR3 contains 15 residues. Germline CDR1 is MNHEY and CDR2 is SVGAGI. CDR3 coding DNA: TGTGCCAGCAGTTACCGGGACTCCAGCTCCTACGAGCAGTACTTC. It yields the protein CASSYRDSSSYEQYF.

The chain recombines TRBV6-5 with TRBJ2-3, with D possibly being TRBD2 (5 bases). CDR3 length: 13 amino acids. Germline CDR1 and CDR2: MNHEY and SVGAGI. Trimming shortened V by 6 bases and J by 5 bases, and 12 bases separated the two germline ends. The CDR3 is CASSVLLGDTQYF. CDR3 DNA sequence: TGTGCCAGCAGCGTGTTACTAGGAGATACGCAGTATTTT.

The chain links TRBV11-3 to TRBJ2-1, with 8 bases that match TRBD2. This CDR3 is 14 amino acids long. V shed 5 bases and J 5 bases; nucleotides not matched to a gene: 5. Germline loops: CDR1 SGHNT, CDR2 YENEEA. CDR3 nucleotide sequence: TGTGCCAGCAGCGAGCGGGAGAAGGACAATGAGCAGTTCTTC. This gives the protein CASSEREKDNEQFF.

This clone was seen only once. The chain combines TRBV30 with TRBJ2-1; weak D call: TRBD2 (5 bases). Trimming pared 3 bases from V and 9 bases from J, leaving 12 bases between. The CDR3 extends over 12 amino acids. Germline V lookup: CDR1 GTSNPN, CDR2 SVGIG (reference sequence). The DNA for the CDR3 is TGTGCCTGGAGGCTACTAGAGCTTGAGCAGTTCTTC. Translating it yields CAWRLLELEQFF.

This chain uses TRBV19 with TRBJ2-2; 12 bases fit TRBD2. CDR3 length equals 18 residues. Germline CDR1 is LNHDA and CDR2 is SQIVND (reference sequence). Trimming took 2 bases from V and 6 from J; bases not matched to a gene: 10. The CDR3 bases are TGTGCCAGTAGTATATTTATCCCCACTAGCGGGAGGTCCGGGGAGCTGTTTTTT. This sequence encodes CASSIFIPTSGRSGELFF.

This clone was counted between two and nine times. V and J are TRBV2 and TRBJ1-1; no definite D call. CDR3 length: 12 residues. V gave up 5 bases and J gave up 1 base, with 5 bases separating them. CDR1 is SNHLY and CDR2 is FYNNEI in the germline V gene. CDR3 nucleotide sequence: TGTGCCAGCAGTTACACGAACACTGAAGCTTTCTTT. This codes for CASSYTNTEAFF.

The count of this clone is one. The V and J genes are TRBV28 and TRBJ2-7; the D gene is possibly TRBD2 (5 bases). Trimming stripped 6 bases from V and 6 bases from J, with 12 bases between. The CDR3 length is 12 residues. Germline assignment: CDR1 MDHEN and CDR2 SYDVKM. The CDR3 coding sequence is TGTGCCAGCAGCTGTACTAGTGTCGAGCAGTACTTC. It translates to CASSCTSVEQYF. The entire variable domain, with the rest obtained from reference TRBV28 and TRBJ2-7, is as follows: DVKVTQSSRYLVKRTGEKVFLECVQDMDHENMFWYRQDPGLGLRLIYFSYDVKMKEKGDIPEGYSVSREKKERFSLILESASTNQTSMYLCASSCTSVEQYFGPGTRLTVT.

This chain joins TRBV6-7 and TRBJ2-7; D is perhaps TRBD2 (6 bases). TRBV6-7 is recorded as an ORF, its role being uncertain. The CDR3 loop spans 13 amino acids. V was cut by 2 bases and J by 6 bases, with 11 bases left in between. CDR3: CASSYVWEVEQYF. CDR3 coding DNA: TGTGCCAGCAGTTACGTTTGGGAGGTCGAGCAGTACTTC.

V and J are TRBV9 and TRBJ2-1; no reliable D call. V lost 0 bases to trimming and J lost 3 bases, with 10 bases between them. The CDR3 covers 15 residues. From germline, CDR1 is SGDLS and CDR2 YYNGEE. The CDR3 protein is CASSVALGHYNEQFF. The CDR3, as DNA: TGTGCCAGCAGCGTAGCTCTTGGCCACTACAATGAGCAGTTCTTC.

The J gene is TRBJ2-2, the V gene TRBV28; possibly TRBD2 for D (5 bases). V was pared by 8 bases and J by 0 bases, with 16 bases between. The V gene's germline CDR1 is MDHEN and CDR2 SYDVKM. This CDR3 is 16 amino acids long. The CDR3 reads CASSPRVSANTGELFF. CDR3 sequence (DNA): TGTGCCAGCTCCCCACGGGTTAGCGCGAACACCGGGGAGCTGTTTTTT.

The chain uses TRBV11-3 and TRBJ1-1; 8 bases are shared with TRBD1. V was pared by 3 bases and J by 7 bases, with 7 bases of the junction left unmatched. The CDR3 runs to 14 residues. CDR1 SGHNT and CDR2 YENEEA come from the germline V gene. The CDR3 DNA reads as TGTGCCAGCAGCTTTCTAACAGGGGGTTGTGAAGCTTTCTTT. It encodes CASSFLTGGCEAFF.

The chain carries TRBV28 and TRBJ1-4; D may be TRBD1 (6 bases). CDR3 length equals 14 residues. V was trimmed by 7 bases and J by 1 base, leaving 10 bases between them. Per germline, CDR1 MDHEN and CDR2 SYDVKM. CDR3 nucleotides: TGTGCCAGCATTAGAGGGGGAACTAATGAAAAACTGTTTTTT. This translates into CASIRGGTNEKLFF. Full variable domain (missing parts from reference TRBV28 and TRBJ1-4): DVKVTQSSRYLVKRTGEKVFLECVQDMDHENMFWYRQDPGLGLRLIYFSYDVKMKEKGDIPEGYSVSREKKERFSLILESASTNQTSMYLCASIRGGTNEKLFFGSGTQLSVL.

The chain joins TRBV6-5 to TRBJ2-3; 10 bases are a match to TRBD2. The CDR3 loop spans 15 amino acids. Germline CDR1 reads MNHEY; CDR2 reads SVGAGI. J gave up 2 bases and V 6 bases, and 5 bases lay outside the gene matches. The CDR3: CASSYTSGITDTQYF. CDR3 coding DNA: TGTGCCAGCAGCTACACTAGCGGGATCACAGATACGCAGTATTTT.

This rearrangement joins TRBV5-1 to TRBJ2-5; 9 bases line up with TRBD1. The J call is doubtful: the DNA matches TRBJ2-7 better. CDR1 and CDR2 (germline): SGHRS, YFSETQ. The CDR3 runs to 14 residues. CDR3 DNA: TGCGCCAGCAGTTATGGGACAGGGACTCTCGAGCAGTACTTC. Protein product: CASSYGTGTLEQYF.

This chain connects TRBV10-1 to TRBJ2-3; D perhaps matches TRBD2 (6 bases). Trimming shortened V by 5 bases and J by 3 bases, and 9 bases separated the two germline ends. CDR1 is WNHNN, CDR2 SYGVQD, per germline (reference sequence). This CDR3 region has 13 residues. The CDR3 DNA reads TGCGCCAGCAGTAACGGGGGAACAGATACGCAGTATTTT. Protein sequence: CASSNGGTDTQYF.

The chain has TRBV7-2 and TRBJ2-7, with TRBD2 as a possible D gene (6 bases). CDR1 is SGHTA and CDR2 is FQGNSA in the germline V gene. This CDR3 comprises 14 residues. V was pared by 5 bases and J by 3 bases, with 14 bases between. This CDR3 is CASSPYMGGYEQYF. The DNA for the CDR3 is TGTGCCAGCAGCCCATACATGGGGGGCTACGAGCAGTACTTC.

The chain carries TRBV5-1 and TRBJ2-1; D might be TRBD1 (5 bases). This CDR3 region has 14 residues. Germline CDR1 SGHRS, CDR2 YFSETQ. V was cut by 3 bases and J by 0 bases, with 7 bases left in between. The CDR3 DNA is TGCGCCAGCAGCTCTAGGGGCTCCTACAATGAGCAGTTCTTC. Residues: CASSSRGSYNEQFF.

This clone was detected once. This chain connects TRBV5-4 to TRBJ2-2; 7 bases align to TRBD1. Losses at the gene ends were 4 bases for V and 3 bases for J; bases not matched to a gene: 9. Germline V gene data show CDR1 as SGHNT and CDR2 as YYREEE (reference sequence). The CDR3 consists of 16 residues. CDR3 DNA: TGTGCCAGCAGCCCGAGACAGGGTAGGGACACCGGGGAGCTGTTTTTT. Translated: CASSPRQGRDTGELFF.

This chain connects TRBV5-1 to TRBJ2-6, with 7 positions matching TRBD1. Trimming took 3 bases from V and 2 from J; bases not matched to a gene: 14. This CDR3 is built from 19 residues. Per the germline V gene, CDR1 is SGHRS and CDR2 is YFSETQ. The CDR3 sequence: CASSYTGAPGGPGANVLTF. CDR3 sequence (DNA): TGCGCCAGCAGCTACACAGGGGCGCCTGGGGGTCCTGGGGCCAACGTCCTGACTTTC.

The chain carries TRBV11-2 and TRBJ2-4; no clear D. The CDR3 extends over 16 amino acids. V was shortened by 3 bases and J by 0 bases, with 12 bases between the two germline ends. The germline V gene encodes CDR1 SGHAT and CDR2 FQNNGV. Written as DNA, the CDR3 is TGTGCCAGCAGCTTTGACGGAGCCATAGCCAAAAACATTCAGTACTTC. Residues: CASSFDGAIAKNIQYF. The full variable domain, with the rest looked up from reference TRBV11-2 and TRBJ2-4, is EAGVAQSPRYKIIEKRQSVAFWCNPISGHATLYWYQQILGQGPKLLIQFQNNGVVDDSQLPKDRFSAERLKGVDSTLKIQPAKLEDSAVYLCASSFDGAIAKNIQYFGAGTRLSVL.

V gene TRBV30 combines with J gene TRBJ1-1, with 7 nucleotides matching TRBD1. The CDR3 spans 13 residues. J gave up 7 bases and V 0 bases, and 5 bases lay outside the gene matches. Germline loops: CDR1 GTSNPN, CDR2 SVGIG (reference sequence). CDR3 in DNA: TGTGCCTGGAGTGTATACAGGGGACTTGAAGCTTTCTTT. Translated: CAWSVYRGLEAFF.